The rows below give T cell receptor beta chains drawn from one sample of a study of T cells after posttransplantation cyclophosphamide. The method was immunoSEQ multiplex PCR; TCRdb's version includes in-frame clones alone and lacks a portion of them. The table lists 25,000 or so clones, 86% of them singletons, with approximately 6.8% in the top ten. What was sequenced was PBMCs. These receptors all stem from a woman aged 60 to 75 with a blood cancer, CMV-positive, and with a related stem cell donor. CDR3s include the opening cysteine and the closing phenylalanine or tryptophan. D genes are given only for firm matches. Clone size is not always given. Where it is, it says once, few, many or a class for expanded clones.

NA,TRBV5-8,NA,TRBJ2-1,TGTGCCAGCAGCTTGGGTGGTAGCGTGGAGGAGCAGTTCTTC,CASSLGGSVEEQFF
TRBD2,TRBV11-2,once,TRBJ2-7,TGTGCCAGCAGCTTAGTAGCGGGATACGAGCAGTACTTC,CASSLVAGYEQYF
NA,TRBV7-8,NA,TRBJ2-3,TGTGCCAGCAGCCACACAGATACGCAGTATTTT,CASSHTDTQYF
TRBD1,TRBV5-4,NA,TRBJ2-7,TGTGCCAGCAGCACCGCGGACAGGAGTCTCGGCGAGCAGTACTTC,CASSTADRSLGEQYF
TRBD2,TRBV4-2,few,TRBJ2-2,TGTGCCAGCAGCCAAGATGGACTAGCGGGCACCGGGGAGCTGTTTTTT,CASSQDGLAGTGELFF
TRBD2,TRBV19,NA,TRBJ2-1,TGTGCCAGTAGTATAGATGGTAGCGGGAGGGCCAATGAGCAGTTCTTC,CASSIDGSGRANEQFF
NA,TRBV6-5,NA,TRBJ2-3,TGTGCCAGCAGTTACTCCGCTATAGCCACAGATACGCAGTATTTT,CASSYSAIATDTQYF
TRBD2,TRBV29-1,NA,TRBJ2-2,TGCAGCGTCAGACTAGCGGGCCCGAACACCGGGGAGCTGTTTTTT,CSVRLAGPNTGELFF
TRBD2,TRBV11-2,NA,TRBJ2-3,TGTGCCAGCAGCCTCAGACTAGCGGTGGGTGGAACGCAGTATTTT,CASSLRLAVGGTQYF
NA,TRBV29-1,NA,TRBJ1-1,TGCAGCGTTGTGGGCCTCACAGGCTCCGCTTTCTTT,CSVVGLTGSAFF
TRBD1,TRBV6-5,NA,TRBJ1-2,TGTGCCAGCAGGGGGACAGTGAATTCATATGGCTACACCTTC,CASRGTVNSYGYTF
TRBD2,TRBV30,NA,TRBJ2-3,TGTGCAAGGACCCCGGGGCTAGCGGGAGGAACAGATACGCAGTATTTT,CARTPGLAGGTDTQYF
TRBD1,TRBV6-5,NA,TRBJ1-5,TGTGCCAGCAGACGAGAGGGGGCTCAGCCCCAGCATTTT,CASRREGAQPQHF
NA,TRBV2,NA,TRBJ2-1,TGTGCCAGCAGTGACAGGGATTGGGGAAGGAATGAGCAGTTCTTC,CASSDRDWGRNEQFF
TRBD1,TRBV5-4,once,TRBJ2-6,TGTGCCAGCACGGGACAGGGGGCGCCTGGGGCCAACGTCCTGACTTTC,CASTGQGAPGANVLTF
NA,TRBV9,few,TRBJ1-3,TGTGCCAGCAGCCAGGGAGGGGCGGGTGGAAACACCATATATTTT,CASSQGGAGGNTIYF
NA,TRBV30,NA,TRBJ1-1,TGTGCCTGGACCAGTTTCACTGAAGCTTTCTTT,CAWTSFTEAFF
NA,TRBV11-2,NA,TRBJ1-4,TGTGCCAGCAGCATTGAGCAGGGTTGGGATGAAAAACTGTTTTTT,CASSIEQGWDEKLFF
NA,TRBV18,NA,TRBJ2-7,TGTGCCAGCTCACCAGAAAGTCGGGTCTCCTACGAGCAGTACTTC,CASSPESRVSYEQYF
TRBD2,TRBV9,NA,TRBJ2-1,TGTGCCAGCAGCGTAATTAGCGGGACCGATGAGCAGTTCTTC,CASSVISGTDEQFF
TRBD1,TRBV6-5,NA,TRBJ1-1,TGTGCCAGCACTAGGGCAGGGGGATCGAGTACTGAAGCTTTCTTT,CASTRAGGSSTEAFF
TRBD2,TRBV19,NA,TRBJ2-4,TGTGCCAGTAGTTACGCGGGGGGCGGCAGAGCGAAAAACATTCAGTACTTC,CASSYAGGGRAKNIQYF
TRBD2,TRBV14,NA,TRBJ2-7,TGTGCCAGCAGCCCGATAGCGGGAACCTACGAGCAGTACTTC,CASSPIAGTYEQYF
NA,TRBV29-1,NA,TRBJ2-3,TGCAGCGTTGACCCCGGGTGGCGGGATACGCAGTATTTT,CSVDPGWRDTQYF
TRBD1,TRBV30,NA,TRBJ2-1,TGTGCCCGGGACAGGGGGCAACACAATGAGCAGTTCTTC,CARDRGQHNEQFF
TRBD2,TRBV7-9,NA,TRBJ2-7,TGTGCCAGCAGCTCCGGGCGGGAGCCCTACTACGAGCAGTACTTC,CASSSGREPYYEQYF
TRBD1,TRBV18,NA,TRBJ1-2,TGTGCCAGCTCACCACAGACAGGGGGCTTCTTGATATCATATGGCTACACCTTC,CASSPQTGGFLISYGYTF
NA,TRBV10-3,NA,TRBJ2-2,TGTGCCACGGAGGCCAGCGGGCGAACCACCGGGGAGCTGTTTTTT,CATEASGRTTGELFF
NA,TRBV2,NA,TRBJ2-3,TGTGCCACCCCGAGTGGCCGAGGAGGGTCAGATACGCAGTATTTT,CATPSGRGGSDTQYF
NA,TRBV7-8,NA,TRBJ2-7,TGTGCCAGCAGCTTAGCCCAGGGCCACGAGCAGTACTTC,CASSLAQGHEQYF
NA,TRBV2,NA,TRBJ2-4,TGTGCCAGCAGTTTTACCGCCGCCGGGACTGCGTTGGAGGAAATTCAGTACTTC,CASSFTAAGTALEEIQYF
NA,TRBV5-5,NA,TRBJ2-4,TGTGCCAGCAGCACCCTCAAGCAACCGCTCGTAGACATTCAGTACTTC,CASSTLKQPLVDIQYF
TRBD1,TRBV4-2,once,TRBJ1-2,TGTGCCAGCAGCCATAGGGGGGGACAGGAGGAGAATGGCTACACCTTC,CASSHRGGQEENGYTF
NA,TRBV11-3,NA,TRBJ2-1,TGTGCCAGCAGCTTAGGCTCCGGTTTCGAGGAGCAGTTCTTC,CASSLGSGFEEQFF
NA,TRBV7-2,NA,TRBJ2-2,TGTGCCAGCAGCTTTCGGTTGGCCGGGGAGCTGTTTTTT,CASSFRLAGELFF
TRBD2,TRBV11-2,NA,TRBJ2-5,TGTGCCAGCAGCTTACTAGCGGGAAAAGAGACCCAGTACTTC,CASSLLAGKETQYF
NA,TRBV29-1,NA,TRBJ1-3,TGCAGCGTGGGAGGAAGCTCTGGAAACACCATATATTTT,CSVGGSSGNTIYF
NA,TRBV6-5,NA,TRBJ2-7,TGTGCCAGCAGTTACTCGTTTGTTAGCACCGAGCAGTACTTC,CASSYSFVSTEQYF
NA,TRBV6-6,NA,TRBJ2-7,TGTGCCAGCAATATAAGGGGCGGTGTCGAGCAGTACTTC,CASNIRGGVEQYF